This T cell receptor (beta chain) comes out of a study of blood T cells in healthy people across ages. With a J-beta primer mix and a sample-barcoded 5' primer, a second PCR ran about 7 to 12 cycles. Template switching added a 12-random-nucleotide identifier to every cDNA molecule. TCRdb called the 5' RACE reads again in MiXCR, with one record for every CDR3 protein. The data hold around 1,000,000 distinct CDR3 sequences, with about 23% observed a single time. These data were also filed under a second study, of T cells of mothers and their children. In that study: A few healthy Caucasian mothers gave samples, and so did their six children.

This TCR was sampled from a girl aged 2-10 years in good health. Sequencing was performed on blood.

The CDR3 bases are TGTGCCAGCAGCTTAGGGACTAGCGGGAGTTACACAGATACGCAGTATTTT. It is translated as CASSLGTSGSYTDTQYF. The rearrangement joins TRBV7-2 to TRBJ2-3; 13 bases are a match to TRBD2. V lost 1 base to trimming and J lost 2 bases; unmatched junction nucleotides: 3. Germline V gene lookup returns CDR1 SGHTA and CDR2 FQGNSA. The CDR3 runs 17 residues.